Presented here are 31 T cell receptor beta chains from one specimen sequenced in a study of radiotherapy plus CTLA-4 blockade in lung cancer. Clones were sequenced by immunoSEQ multiplex PCR, and TCRdb holds only the in-frame ones, with some missing. The data show tens of thousands of clones, with around 79% seen just once and over 7.5% held by the top ten. Specimen: peripheral blood, collected from a patient treated with radiotherapy plus ipilimumab. The receptor set was obtained from a human donor with non-small cell lung cancer who had a complete response to radiotherapy plus ipilimumab.

V gene TRBV11-2 combines with J gene TRBJ1-2, with D perhaps matching TRBD1 (5 bases). V lost 0 bases to trimming and J lost 3 bases, with 8 bases between them. Per germline, CDR1 SGHAT and CDR2 FQNNGV. CDR3 length equals 14 residues. CDR3 nucleotide sequence: TGTGCCAGCAGCTTAGATTTAGGGGACTATGGCTACACCTTC. Protein sequence: CASSLDLGDYGYTF.

The rearrangement links TRBV5-1 to TRBJ1-2; weak D call: TRBD1 (6 bases). Trimming removed 2 bases at V and 7 bases at J, with 12 bases between. This CDR3 has 13 residues. CDR1 SGHRS and CDR2 YFSETQ come from the germline V gene. In DNA, the CDR3 is TGCGCCAGCAGCTTTACAGGGCTTGCTGGCTACACCTTC. It codes for CASSFTGLAGYTF.

This clone was picked up a small number of times. The chain couples TRBV19 to TRBJ2-5; D is ambiguous. Trimming stripped 5 bases from V and 1 base from J, with 8 bases between. CDR1 and CDR2 from the germline V gene are LNHDA and SQIVND (reference sequence). This CDR3 is built from 13 residues. The chain's CDR3 is CASSPGPQETQYF. DNA for the CDR3: TGTGCCAGTAGTCCAGGTCCCCAAGAGACCCAGTACTTC.

CDR3 sequence: CASSLAMTSPGPASSYNEQFF. The CDR3 region has the DNA TGTGCCAGCAGCTTAGCGATGACTAGTCCCGGGCCGGCGAGCTCCTACAATGAGCAGTTCTTC. The rearrangement links TRBV13 to TRBJ2-1; the D gene is possibly TRBD2 (6 bases). The length of the CDR3 is 21 residues. Trimming cost V 1 base and J 0 bases, with 25 bases left between them. The germline CDR1 and CDR2 sequences are PRHDT and FYEKMQ (reference sequence).

This clone turned up a few times. This rearrangement joins TRBV6-5 to TRBJ2-7; D assignment may be TRBD1 or TRBD2 (6 bases each). Trimming shortened V by 2 bases and J by 2 bases, and 13 bases separated the two germline ends. Germline CDR1 and CDR2: MNHEY and SVGAGI. CDR3 length equals 15 residues. CDR3 DNA sequence: TGTGCCAGCAGTTACAACGGGGGCGGACCCTACGAGCAGTACTTC. It yields the protein CASSYNGGGPYEQYF.

This chain connects TRBV27 to TRBJ2-7, with a possible D match to TRBD1 (6 bases). V lost 2 bases to trimming and J lost 1 base, with 12 bases between them. Per the germline V gene, CDR1 is MNHEY and CDR2 is SMNVEV (reference sequence). CDR3 length: 15 amino acids. CDR3 protein: CASSLPGTPSYEQYF. For the CDR3, the DNA is TGTGCCAGCAGTTTACCCGGGACACCATCCTACGAGCAGTACTTC.

The chain joins TRBV7-8 to TRBJ2-1; TRBD2 is a possible D gene (5 bases). The CDR3 covers 16 residues. Germline V gene lookup returns CDR1 SGHVS and CDR2 FQNEAQ. V lost 8 bases and J lost 9, with 26 bases in between. The CDR3 DNA reads TGTGCCAGCGCGTGGGCGCCAAAGCGAGGAGGTTTTGAGCAGTTCTTC. Protein: CASAWAPKRGGFEQFF.

This chain links TRBV28 with TRBJ2-1; 13 bases fit TRBD2. The CDR3 covers 16 residues. J was trimmed by 6 bases and V by 5 bases; bases with no gene match: 7. Germline V lookup: CDR1 MDHEN, CDR2 SYDVKM. The CDR3 DNA follows: TGTGCCAGCAGTCCAATACTAGCGGGAGGGATCAATGAGCAGTTCTTC. This translates into CASSPILAGGINEQFF.

V and J are TRBV5-5 and TRBJ2-3, with D hard to call. Germline loops: CDR1 SGHKS, CDR2 YYEKEE (reference sequence). The CDR3 sequence is 14 residues long. V lost 3 bases to trimming and J lost 4 bases, with 12 bases between them. CDR3 DNA: TGTGCCAGCAGCTCCCAAAATCGCGCAGATACGCAGTATTTT. Its translation is CASSSQNRADTQYF.

The chain links TRBV7-8 to TRBJ2-7; the D gene is possibly TRBD2 (5 bases). Between the trimmed V and J ends, which lost 1 base and 3 bases, there was a span of 16 bases. The CDR3 is 16 amino acids. CDR1 is SGHVS and CDR2 is FQNEAQ in the germline V gene. This CDR3 reads CASSLGRRRGNYEQYF. DNA for the CDR3: TGTGCCAGCAGCTTAGGACGTAGACGGGGAAACTACGAGCAGTACTTC.

The rearrangement joins TRBV4-1 to TRBJ1-2, with D perhaps matching TRBD1 (5 bases). With 3 bases removed from V and 8 bases from J, the gap between germline ends came to 16 bases. The CDR3 is 14 residues long. Germline assignment: CDR1 MGHRA and CDR2 YSYEKL. Written as DNA, the CDR3 is TGCGCCAGCAGCCACTATGGGGCTCGGTCGGGCTACACCTTC. It specifies CASSHYGARSGYTF.

V is TRBV29-1 and J is TRBJ1-4; no reliable D call. V shed 5 bases and J shed 8 bases, with 18 bases lying between them. The CDR3 runs to 14 residues. The germline V gene encodes CDR1 SQVTM and CDR2 ANQGSEA. CDR3 sequence: CSVRRRRDGEKLFF. DNA for the CDR3: TGCAGCGTTCGGAGGAGGCGTGATGGAGAAAAACTGTTTTTT. Variable domain in full (rest from reference TRBV29-1 and TRBJ1-4): SAVISQKPSRDICQRGTSLTIQCQVDSQVTMMFWYRQQPGQSLTLIATANQGSEATYESGFVIDKFPISRPNLTFSTLTVSNMSPEDSSIYLCSVRRRRDGEKLFFGSGTQLSVL.

The gene calls are TRBV5-1 and TRBJ1-3; tentative D call: TRBD1 (5 bases). Germline V lookup: CDR1 SGHRS, CDR2 YFSETQ. The CDR3 contains 15 residues. V was clipped by 0 bases and J by 0 bases, with 7 bases between them. Here the CDR3 reads CASSLARDSGNTIYF. In DNA form, the CDR3 reads TGCGCCAGCAGCTTGGCCAGGGACTCTGGAAACACCATATATTTT.

V and J are TRBV6-5 and TRBJ2-1; the match to TRBD2 covers 10 bases. Germline-derived CDR1 and CDR2 are MNHEY and SVGAGI. The CDR3 totals 15 residues. V lost 8 bases and J lost 7; bases outside the gene matches: 11. CDR3 nucleotides: TGTGCCAGCGCTAGCGGGGGACCCCCAATGAATGAGCAGTTCTTC. Its translation: CASASGGPPMNEQFF.

This chain connects TRBV30 to TRBJ2-5; a weak D match, TRBD2 (5 bases). Trimming removed 1 base at V and 2 bases at J, with 17 bases between. The germline V gene has CDR1 GTSNPN and CDR2 SVGIG (reference sequence). The CDR3 covers 16 residues. The CDR3 loop reads CAWSAGQPDSQETQYF. The CDR3, as DNA: TGTGCCTGGAGTGCCGGGCAGCCGGACTCTCAAGAGACCCAGTACTTC. Based on the CDR3 plus reference TRBV30 and TRBJ2-5, the full variable domain is SQTIHQWPATLVQPVGSPLSLECTVEGTSNPNLYWYRQAAGRGLQLLFYSVGIGQISSEVPQNLSASRPQDRQFILSSKKLLLSDSGFYLCAWSAGQPDSQETQYFGPGTRLLVL.

This clone was counted between two and nine times. J is TRBJ2-7 and V is TRBV12-2; TRBD2 is the table's D call and was not checked against the DNA. TRBV12-2 is an annotated pseudogene. The CDR3 sequence is 16 residues long. The CDR3 bases are TGTGCAAGTCGCTTAGGGGTGGGGAGAAGGTCCTACGAGCAGTACTTC. Residues: CASRLGVGRRSYEQYF.

This chain links TRBV19 with TRBJ2-4, with unresolved D. The CDR3 has 11 amino acids. Trimming took 6 bases from V and 8 from J, leaving 8 bases between them. CDR1 and CDR2 from the germline V gene are LNHDA and SQIVND (reference sequence). The CDR3, as DNA: TGTGCCAGTAGGGAGTCTGACATTCAGTACTTC. Its protein is CASRESDIQYF.

The chain combines TRBV30 with TRBJ2-5, with TRBD1 matching 10 bases. Losses at the gene ends were 2 bases for V and 1 base for J; bases not matched to a gene: 4. Per germline, CDR1 GTSNPN and CDR2 SVGIG (reference sequence). This CDR3 spans 15 amino acids. CDR3 DNA sequence: TGTGCCTGGAGTAGGGGACAGGGGACCCAAGAGACCCAGTACTTC. Encoded protein: CAWSRGQGTQETQYF.

The rearrangement links TRBV30 to TRBJ2-5; 8 bases are a match to TRBD1. Trimming removed 3 bases from V and 1 base from J; junction bases left unmatched: 4. Germline CDR1 and CDR2: GTSNPN and SVGIG (reference sequence). The CDR3 contains 14 residues. The CDR3 sequence is CAWRWGTGQETQYF. The CDR3 DNA sequence: TGTGCCTGGAGGTGGGGGACAGGCCAAGAGACCCAGTACTTC.

The gene calls are TRBV19 and TRBJ2-1; D not certain. Trimming removed 6 bases at V and 7 bases at J, with 7 bases between. This CDR3 has 11 amino acids. The V gene's germline CDR1 is LNHDA and CDR2 SQIVND (reference sequence). This CDR3 is CASSARNEQFF. DNA for the CDR3: TGTGCCAGTAGCGCCCGGAATGAGCAGTTCTTC.

The rearrangement joins TRBV5-1 to TRBJ2-3, with D perhaps TRBD1 (6 bases). The germline gives CDR1 SGHRS, CDR2 YFSETQ. The CDR3 runs to 17 residues. V gave up 0 bases and J gave up 0 bases, with 14 bases separating them. The CDR3: CASSLGTNRVSTDTQYF. CDR3 coding DNA: TGCGCCAGCAGCTTGGGCACGAACAGGGTTAGCACAGATACGCAGTATTTT.

The rearrangement uses TRBV7-9 and TRBJ1-5, with D perhaps matching TRBD1 (6 bases). This CDR3 is built from 14 residues. Deletions cut 5 bases from V and 4 bases from J, with 12 bases between. Germline CDR1 SEHNR, CDR2 FQNEAQ (reference sequence). The CDR3 DNA reads as TGTGCCAGCAGCCGAGGGGGAGATAATCAGCCCCAGCATTTT. Protein product: CASSRGGDNQPQHF. Supplemented by reference TRBV7-9 and TRBJ1-5, the full variable domain reads DTGVSQNPRHKITKRGQNVTFRCDPISEHNRLYWYRQTLGQGPEFLTYFQNEAQLEKSRLLSDRFSAERPKGSFSTLEIQRTEQGDSAMYLCASSRGGDNQPQHFGDGTRLSIL.

This clone was counted once. The CDR3 loop reads CASSLVNRQLNTEAFF. DNA for the CDR3: TGTGCCAGCAGCTTAGTGAATCGTCAGCTGAACACTGAAGCTTTCTTT. The chain has TRBV7-8 and TRBJ1-1; D is uncertain. Trimming took 1 base from V and 0 from J, leaving 12 bases between them. CDR3 length: 16 amino acids. Germline CDR1 reads SGHVS; CDR2 reads FQNEAQ. The full variable domain, with the rest looked up from reference TRBV7-8 and TRBJ1-1, is GAGVSQSPRYKVAKRGQDVALRCDPISGHVSLFWYQQALGQGPEFLTYFQNEAQLDKSGLPSDRFFAERPEGSVSTLKIQRTQQEDSAVYLCASSLVNRQLNTEAFFGQGTRLTVV.

The V and J genes are TRBV5-5 and TRBJ2-3; TRBD1 aligns across 9 bases. Germline V gene sequence: CDR1 SGHKS, CDR2 YYEKEE (reference sequence). This CDR3 contains 15 residues. V shed 4 bases and J 2 bases; nucleotides not matched to a gene: 5. The CDR3 loop reads CASSPGTGNTDTQYF. The CDR3 DNA follows: TGTGCCAGCAGCCCCGGGACAGGGAACACAGATACGCAGTATTTT. Looking up the rest from reference TRBV5-5 and TRBJ2-3 gives the full variable domain: DAGVTQSPTHLIKTRGQQVTLRCSPISGHKSVSWYQQVLGQGPQFIFQYYEKEERGRGNFPDRFSARQFPNYSSELNVNALLLGDSALYLCASSPGTGNTDTQYFGPGTRLTVL.

In its sample, this clone was seen once. The CDR3 region is CASSFYGSNQPQHF. CDR3 in DNA: TGTGCCAGCAGCTTTTACGGCAGCAATCAGCCCCAGCATTTT. The chain recombines TRBV7-2 with TRBJ1-5; D ambiguous. The CDR3 sequence is 14 residues long. CDR1 and CDR2 (germline): SGHTA, FQGNSA. The V end lost 3 bases, the J end lost 1 base, and 7 bases lay between the germline ends.

V is TRBV30 and J is TRBJ2-7; D may be TRBD2 (6 bases). Germline lookup yields CDR1 GTSNPN and CDR2 SVGIG (reference sequence). CDR3 size: 14 residues. V lost 1 base and J lost 0, with 10 bases in between. CDR3 DNA sequence: TGTGCCTGGAGTGCTTGGGACTTCTCCTACGAGCAGTACTTC. Its protein product is CAWSAWDFSYEQYF.

A few counts support this clone. The rearrangement joins TRBV12-5 to TRBJ1-3; D unresolved. The CDR3 runs to 13 residues. Trimming took 6 bases from V and 1 from J, leaving 7 bases between them. The germline CDR1 and CDR2 sequences are LGHNT and FRNRAP. CDR3 nucleotide sequence: TGTGCTAGTGGGGTTCGTTCTGGAAACACCATATATTTT. It codes for CASGVRSGNTIYF.

V gene TRBV7-9 combines with J gene TRBJ2-1; D is ambiguous. With 0 bases removed from V and 5 bases from J, the gap between germline ends came to 5 bases. The CDR3 is 13 residues long. Germline values: CDR1 SEHNR, CDR2 FQNEAQ (reference sequence). The CDR3 loop reads CASSLALHNEQFF. The CDR3 nucleotides read TGTGCCAGCAGCTTAGCGCTACACAATGAGCAGTTCTTC. Full variable domain (rest looked up from reference TRBV7-9 and TRBJ2-1): DTGVSQNPRHKITKRGQNVTFRCDPISEHNRLYWYRQTLGQGPEFLTYFQNEAQLEKSRLLSDRFSAERPKGSFSTLEIQRTEQGDSAMYLCASSLALHNEQFFGPGTRLTVL.

This clone was seen more than once but under ten times. The J gene is TRBJ1-2, the V gene TRBV9, with 9 bases identical to TRBD1. CDR3 size: 15 residues. J gave up 7 bases and V 4 bases, and 11 bases lay outside the gene matches. Germline V gene sequence: CDR1 SGDLS, CDR2 YYNGEE. The CDR3 nucleotides are TGTGCCAGCAGCCTAAAACCGGGACAGGGACGTGGCTACACCTTC. It translates to CASSLKPGQGRGYTF. Full variable domain (outside the CDR3, taken from reference TRBV9 and TRBJ1-2): DSGVTQTPKHLITATGQRVTLRCSPRSGDLSVYWYQQSLDQGLQFLIQYYNGEERAKGNILERFSAQQFPDLHSELNLSSLELGDSALYFCASSLKPGQGRGYTFGSGTRLTVV.

The gene calls are TRBV25-1 and TRBJ2-7; 9 bases map to TRBD1. Germline V gives CDR1 MGHDK, CDR2 SYGVNS. CDR3 length: 14 residues. V gave up 6 bases and J gave up 4 bases; unmatched junction bases: 7. As DNA, the CDR3 is TGTGCCAGCAGCAAGGGACAGGGTCTGTACGAGCAGTACTTC. Protein sequence: CASSKGQGLYEQYF.

The rearrangement links TRBV5-1 to TRBJ2-2, with D perhaps matching TRBD1 or TRBD2 (5 bases each). CDR1 and CDR2 from the germline V gene are SGHRS and YFSETQ. The CDR3 covers 15 residues. V was trimmed by 3 bases and J by 7 bases, leaving 16 bases between them. CDR3 amino acids: CASSSTGAGGGELFF. The CDR3 region has the DNA TGCGCCAGCAGCTCTACCGGGGCTGGGGGCGGGGAGCTGTTTTTT.